In this sample, the clone carrying this TCR beta chain turned up once. Antigen: not known. This specimen comes from a study of OX40 agonist ivuxolimab in advanced cancers. For the study at large: People who had prior anti-PD-1, anti-PD-L1 or anti-CTLA-4 therapy could take part, and about 37% had some.

Study results and caveats: Some patients without response likewise showed low normalized clonal expansion. The antigen specificity of the peripheral T cells (those that were expanded) was not determined.

CDR1 SGHRS and CDR2 YFSETQ come from the germline V gene. Trimming pared 4 bases from V and 7 bases from J, leaving 17 bases between. The CDR3 contains 15 residues. Repertoires were generated with immunoSEQ multiplex PCR, while TCRdb's copy carries only in-frame clones and drops some. The sample shows some 71,000 clones, 84% of them seen only once. The sequence derives from an adult with an advanced solid tumor such as melanoma, head and neck, liver or kidney cancer. Sequencing was performed on CD4+ or CD8+ T cells sorted from blood, taken in a trial of the OX40 agonist ivuxolimab. The chain links TRBV5-1 to TRBJ2-2; D might be TRBD2 (6 bases). DNA for the CDR3: TGCGCCAGCAGCCCTAGGTGGCGGGAACTCGGGGAGCTGTTTTTT. Its translation is CASSPRWRELGELFF. Complete variable domain (other parts from reference TRBV5-1 and TRBJ2-2): KAGVTQTPRYLIKTRGQQVTLSCSPISGHRSVSWYQQTPGQGLQFLFEYFSETQRNKGNFPGRFSGRQFSNSRSEMNVSTLELGDSALYLCASSPRWRELGELFFGEGSRLTVL.